This T cell receptor beta chain came from a study of blood T cell repertoires in COVID-19. Looking at the study overall: The United States, Italy and Spain supplied acute and convalescent COVID-19 samples. In each case, the material was cDNA or gDNA derived from T cells, B-cell-depleted T cells, or PBMCs.

As originally analysed: From reference gene primer amplification, estimates of nucleated cell counts were derived. Sequencing used immunoSEQ multiplex PCR; TCRdb keeps in-frame clones, though not all of them. V and J calls plus clone size are reproduced from that table; the DNA served to infer D and trimming. The sample comprises under 100,000 clones, around 81% of which are singletons, and approximately 20% rests with the top ten. The CDR3 loop spans 14 amino acids. The germline V and J ends were trimmed by 2 bases and 1 base, with 8 bases remaining between them. Germline CDR1 and CDR2: LNHNV and YYDKDF (reference sequence).

This chain uses TRBV15 with TRBJ1-1; no reliable D call. The clonotype originates from a man older than 75 with active or convalescent COVID-19. Sequenced: peripheral blood. The CDR3, as DNA: TGTGCCACCAGCAGAAGAACAGAGAACACTGAAGCTTTCTTT. Translating it yields CATSRRTENTEAFF.